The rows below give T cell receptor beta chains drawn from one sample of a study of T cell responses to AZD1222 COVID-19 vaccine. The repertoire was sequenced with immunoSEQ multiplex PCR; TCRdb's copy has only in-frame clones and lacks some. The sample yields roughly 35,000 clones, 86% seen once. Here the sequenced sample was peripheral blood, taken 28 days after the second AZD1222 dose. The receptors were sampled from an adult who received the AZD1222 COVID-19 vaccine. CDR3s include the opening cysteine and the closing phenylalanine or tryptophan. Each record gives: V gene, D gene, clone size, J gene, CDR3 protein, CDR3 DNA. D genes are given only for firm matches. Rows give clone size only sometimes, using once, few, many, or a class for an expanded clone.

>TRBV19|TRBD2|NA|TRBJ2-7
CASSNGLAGDYEQYF
TGTGCCAGTAGTAACGGACTAGCGGGGGACTACGAGCAGTACTTC
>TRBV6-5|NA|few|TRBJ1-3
CASRAESSGNTIYF
TGTGCCAGCAGAGCAGAGAGCTCTGGAAACACCATATATTTT
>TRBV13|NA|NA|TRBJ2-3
CASSRRDSQSTDTQYF
TGTGCCAGCAGTCGTCGGGACTCCCAGAGCACAGATACGCAGTATTTT
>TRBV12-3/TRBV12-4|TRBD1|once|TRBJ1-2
CASSLQGAGGYTF
TGTGCCAGCAGTTTACAGGGGGCCGGGGGCTACACCTTC
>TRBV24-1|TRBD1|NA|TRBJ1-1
CATREQGGANEAFF
TGTGCCACCAGGGAACAGGGGGGAGCGAATGAAGCTTTCTTT
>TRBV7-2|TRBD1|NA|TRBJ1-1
CASSLDRGRRAFF
TGTGCCAGCAGCTTAGACAGGGGGCGGCGTGCTTTCTTT
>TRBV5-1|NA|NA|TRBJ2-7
CASSLQGPDLEQYF
TGCGCCAGCAGCTTGCAAGGGCCGGATCTCGAGCAGTACTTC
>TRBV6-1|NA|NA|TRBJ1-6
CASSERGATYNSPLHF
TGTGCCAGCAGTGAGCGGGGGGCGACCTATAATTCACCCCTCCACTTT
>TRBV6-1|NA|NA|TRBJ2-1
CASSEGGRVDEQFF
TGTGCCAGCAGTGAGGGGGGGCGAGTGGATGAGCAGTTCTTC
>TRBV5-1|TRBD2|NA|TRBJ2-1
CASSLAGLAGGNEQFF
TGCGCCAGCAGCTTGGCAGGGCTAGCGGGAGGCAATGAGCAGTTCTTC
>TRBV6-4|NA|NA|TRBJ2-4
CASSVEERPALDGIQYF
TGTGCCAGCAGTGTAGAAGAGAGGCCCGCGTTGGATGGCATTCAGTACTTC
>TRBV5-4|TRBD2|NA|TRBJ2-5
CAMTAGGVETQYF
TGTGCCATGACAGCGGGGGGGGTTGAGACCCAGTACTTC